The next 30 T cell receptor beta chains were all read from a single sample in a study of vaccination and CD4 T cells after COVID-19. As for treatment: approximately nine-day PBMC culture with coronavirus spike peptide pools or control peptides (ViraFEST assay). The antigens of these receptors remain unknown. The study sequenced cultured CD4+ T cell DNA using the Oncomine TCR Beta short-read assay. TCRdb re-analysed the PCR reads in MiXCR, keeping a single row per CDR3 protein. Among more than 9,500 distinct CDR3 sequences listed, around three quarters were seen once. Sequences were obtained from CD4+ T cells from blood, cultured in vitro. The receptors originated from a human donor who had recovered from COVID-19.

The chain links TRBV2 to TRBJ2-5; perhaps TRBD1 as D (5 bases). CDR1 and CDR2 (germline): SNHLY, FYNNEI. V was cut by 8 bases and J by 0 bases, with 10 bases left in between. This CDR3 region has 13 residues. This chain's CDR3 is CASGYRNQETQYF. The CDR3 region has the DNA TGTGCCAGCGGCTACAGGAACCAAGAGACCCAGTACTTC. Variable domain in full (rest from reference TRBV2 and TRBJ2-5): EPEVTQTPSHQVTQMGQEVILRCVPISNHLYFYWYRQILGQKVEFLVSFYNNEISEKSEIFDDQFSVERPDGSNFTLKIRSTKLEDSAMYFCASGYRNQETQYFGPGTRLLVL.

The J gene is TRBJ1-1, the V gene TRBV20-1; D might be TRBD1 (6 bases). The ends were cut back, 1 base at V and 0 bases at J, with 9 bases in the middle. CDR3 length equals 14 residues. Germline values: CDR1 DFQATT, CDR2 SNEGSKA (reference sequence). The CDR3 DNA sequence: TGCAGTGCTAGAGGAGGGGGGTTGAACACTGAAGCTTTCTTT. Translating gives CSARGGGLNTEAFF.

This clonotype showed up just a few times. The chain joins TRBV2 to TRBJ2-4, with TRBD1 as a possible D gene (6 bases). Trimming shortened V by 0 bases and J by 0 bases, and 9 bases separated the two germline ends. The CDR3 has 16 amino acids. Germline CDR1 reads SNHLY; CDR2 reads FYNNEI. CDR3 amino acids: CASSEAEGVAKNIQYF. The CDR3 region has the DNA TGTGCCAGCAGTGAAGCCGAGGGGGTAGCCAAAAACATTCAGTACTTC.

DNA for the CDR3: TGTGCCAGCAGATACATAGGAAGGGGGGCTAACTATGGCTACACCTTC. Translated, it gives CASRYIGRGANYGYTF. The V gene is TRBV6-5, the J gene TRBJ1-2; D perhaps matches TRBD1 (6 bases). The germline V and J ends were trimmed by 6 bases and 0 bases, with 17 bases remaining between them. The germline V gene has CDR1 MNHEY and CDR2 SVGAGI. The CDR3 contains 16 residues.

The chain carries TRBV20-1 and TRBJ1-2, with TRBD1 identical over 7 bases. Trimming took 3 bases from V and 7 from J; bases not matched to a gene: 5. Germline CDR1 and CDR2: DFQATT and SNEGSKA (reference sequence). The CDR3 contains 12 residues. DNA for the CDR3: TGCAGTGCTAGGACAGGGCTGGTTGGCTACACCTTC. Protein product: CSARTGLVGYTF.

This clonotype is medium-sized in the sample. CDR3 region: CASSLLSPDNSPLHF. The CDR3 DNA is TGTGCCAGCAGTCTCCTTTCACCCGATAATTCACCCCTCCACTTT. The chain combines TRBV28 with TRBJ1-6; D ambiguous. Trimming removed 5 bases at V and 5 bases at J, with 13 bases between. This CDR3 has 15 amino acids. Germline CDR1 and CDR2: MDHEN and SYDVKM.

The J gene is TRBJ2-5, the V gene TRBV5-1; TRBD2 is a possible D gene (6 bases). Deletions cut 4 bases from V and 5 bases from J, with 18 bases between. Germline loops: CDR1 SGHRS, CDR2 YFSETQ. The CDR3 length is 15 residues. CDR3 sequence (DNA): TGCGCCAGCAGCGCCCGACTGGCAGGGAGGGAGACCCAGTACTTC. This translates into CASSARLAGRETQYF.

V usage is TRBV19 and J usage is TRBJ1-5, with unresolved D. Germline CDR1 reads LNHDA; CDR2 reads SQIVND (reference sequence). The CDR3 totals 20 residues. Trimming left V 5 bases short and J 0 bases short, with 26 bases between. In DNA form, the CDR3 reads TGTGCCAGTAGTCCGACGACCTCCGTGTCTGTGAGAAATAGCAATCAGCCCCAGCATTTT. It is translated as CASSPTTSVSVRNSNQPQHF.

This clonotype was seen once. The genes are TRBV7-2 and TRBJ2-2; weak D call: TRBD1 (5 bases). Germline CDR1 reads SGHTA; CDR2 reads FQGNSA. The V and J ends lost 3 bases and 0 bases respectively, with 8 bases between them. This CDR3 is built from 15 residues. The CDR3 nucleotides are TGTGCCAGCAGCTTTCAGGGCTCGAACACCGGGGAGCTGTTTTTT. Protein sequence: CASSFQGSNTGELFF.

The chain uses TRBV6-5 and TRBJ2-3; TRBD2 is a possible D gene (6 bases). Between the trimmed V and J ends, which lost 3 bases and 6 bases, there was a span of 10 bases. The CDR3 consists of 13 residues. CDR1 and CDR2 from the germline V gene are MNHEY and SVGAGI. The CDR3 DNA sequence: TGTGCCAGCAGTTATTCAGGGAGGGATACGCAGTATTTT. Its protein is CASSYSGRDTQYF.

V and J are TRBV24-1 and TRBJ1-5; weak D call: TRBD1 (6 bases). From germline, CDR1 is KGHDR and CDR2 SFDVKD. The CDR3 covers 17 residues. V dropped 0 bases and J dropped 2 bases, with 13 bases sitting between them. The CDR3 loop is CATSDLTGTRGNQPQHF. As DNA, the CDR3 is TGTGCCACCAGTGATTTGACAGGGACTAGGGGCAATCAGCCCCAGCATTTT.

In DNA form, the CDR3 reads TGCAGTGCTAGTGGGCGGCACTACGAGCAGTACTTC. This translates into CSASGRHYEQYF. The gene calls are TRBV20-1 and TRBJ2-7, with D unclear. Germline V CDR1 and CDR2: DFQATT, SNEGSKA (reference sequence). Trimming stripped 3 bases from V and 3 bases from J, with 9 bases between. The CDR3 totals 12 residues.

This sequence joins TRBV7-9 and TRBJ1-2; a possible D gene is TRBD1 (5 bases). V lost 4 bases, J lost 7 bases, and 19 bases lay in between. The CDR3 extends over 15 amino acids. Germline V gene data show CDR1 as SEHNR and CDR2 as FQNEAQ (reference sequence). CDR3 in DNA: TGTGCCAGCAGCTCGGGGACCGTGGGTTTGGGTGGCTACACCTTC. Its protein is CASSSGTVGLGGYTF.

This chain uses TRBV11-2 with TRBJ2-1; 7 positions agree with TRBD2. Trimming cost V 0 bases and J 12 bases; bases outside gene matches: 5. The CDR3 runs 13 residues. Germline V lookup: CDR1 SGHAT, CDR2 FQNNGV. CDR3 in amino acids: CASSLETLAVQFF. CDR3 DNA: TGTGCCAGCAGCTTAGAGACCCTAGCGGTGCAGTTCTTC. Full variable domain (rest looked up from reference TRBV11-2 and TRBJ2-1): EAGVAQSPRYKIIEKRQSVAFWCNPISGHATLYWYQQILGQGPKLLIQFQNNGVVDDSQLPKDRFSAERLKGVDSTLKIQPAKLEDSAVYLCASSLETLAVQFFGPGTRLTVL.

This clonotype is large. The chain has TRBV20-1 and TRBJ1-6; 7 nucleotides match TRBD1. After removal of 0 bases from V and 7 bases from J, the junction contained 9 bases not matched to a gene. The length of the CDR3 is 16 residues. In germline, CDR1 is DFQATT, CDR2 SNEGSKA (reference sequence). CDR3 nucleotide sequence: TGCAGTGCTAGAGATCAAGGGGGCGCGGTGAATTCACCCCTCCACTTT. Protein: CSARDQGGAVNSPLHF.

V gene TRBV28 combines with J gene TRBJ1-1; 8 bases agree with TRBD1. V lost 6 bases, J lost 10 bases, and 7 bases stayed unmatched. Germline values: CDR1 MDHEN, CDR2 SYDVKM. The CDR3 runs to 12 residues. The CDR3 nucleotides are TGTGCCAGCAGGGAGCAGGGGGCGAGAGCTTTCTTT. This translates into CASREQGARAFF.

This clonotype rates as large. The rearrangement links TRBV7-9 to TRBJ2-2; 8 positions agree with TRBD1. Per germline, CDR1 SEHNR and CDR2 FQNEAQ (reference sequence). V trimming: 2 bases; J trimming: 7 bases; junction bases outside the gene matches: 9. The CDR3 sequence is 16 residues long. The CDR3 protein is CASSLRGQAALGELFF. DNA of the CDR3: TGTGCCAGCAGCTTACGGGGACAGGCTGCCCTCGGGGAGCTGTTTTTT.

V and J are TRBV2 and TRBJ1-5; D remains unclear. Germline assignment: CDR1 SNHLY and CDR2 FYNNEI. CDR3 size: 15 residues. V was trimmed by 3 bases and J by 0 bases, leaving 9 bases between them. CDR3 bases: TGTGCCAGCAGTGACGGACGTAGTAGCAATCAGCCCCAGCATTTT. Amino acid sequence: CASSDGRSSNQPQHF. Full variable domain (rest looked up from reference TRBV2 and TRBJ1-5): EPEVTQTPSHQVTQMGQEVILRCVPISNHLYFYWYRQILGQKVEFLVSFYNNEISEKSEIFDDQFSVERPDGSNFTLKIRSTKLEDSAMYFCASSDGRSSNQPQHFGDGTRLSIL.

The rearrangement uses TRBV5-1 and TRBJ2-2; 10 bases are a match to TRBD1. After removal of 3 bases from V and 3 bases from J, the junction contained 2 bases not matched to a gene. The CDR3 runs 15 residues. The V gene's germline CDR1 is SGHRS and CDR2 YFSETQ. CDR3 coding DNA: TGCGCCAGCAGCTCGGGACAGGGGTACACCGGGGAGCTGTTTTTT. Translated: CASSSGQGYTGELFF.

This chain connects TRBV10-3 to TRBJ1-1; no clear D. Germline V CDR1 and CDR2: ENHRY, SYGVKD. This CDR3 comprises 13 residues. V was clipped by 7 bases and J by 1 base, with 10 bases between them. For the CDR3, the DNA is TGTGCCATCAAGATAAGGGAGAACACTGAAGCTTTCTTT. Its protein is CAIKIRENTEAFF.

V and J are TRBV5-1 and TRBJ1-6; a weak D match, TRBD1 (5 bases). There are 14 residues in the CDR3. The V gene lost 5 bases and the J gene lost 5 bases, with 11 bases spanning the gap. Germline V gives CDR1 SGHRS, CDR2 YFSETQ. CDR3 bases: TGCGCCAGCAGGACGGGGGTAAATAATTCACCCCTCCACTTT. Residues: CASRTGVNNSPLHF.

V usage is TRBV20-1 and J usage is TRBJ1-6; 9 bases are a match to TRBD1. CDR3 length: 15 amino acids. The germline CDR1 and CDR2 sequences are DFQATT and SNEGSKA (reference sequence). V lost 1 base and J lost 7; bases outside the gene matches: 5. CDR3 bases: TGCAGTGCTAGAGCCGACAGGGGGGAGAATTCACCCCTCCACTTT. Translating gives CSARADRGENSPLHF.

CDR3 in amino acids: CASKNRGGNTIYF. The DNA for the CDR3 is TGTGCCAGTAAGAACCGCGGTGGAAACACCATATATTTT. V gene TRBV19 combines with J gene TRBJ1-3; D call uncertain. CDR1 is LNHDA, CDR2 SQIVND, per germline (reference sequence). V was clipped by 7 bases and J by 3 bases, with 10 bases between them. CDR3 size: 13 residues.

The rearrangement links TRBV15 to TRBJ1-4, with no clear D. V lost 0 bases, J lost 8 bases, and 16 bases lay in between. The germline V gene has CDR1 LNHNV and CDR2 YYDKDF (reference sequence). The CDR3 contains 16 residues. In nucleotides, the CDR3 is TGTGCCACCAGCAGAGATTTGGGGAGGTCTCTCGAAAAACTGTTTTTT. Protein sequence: CATSRDLGRSLEKLFF.

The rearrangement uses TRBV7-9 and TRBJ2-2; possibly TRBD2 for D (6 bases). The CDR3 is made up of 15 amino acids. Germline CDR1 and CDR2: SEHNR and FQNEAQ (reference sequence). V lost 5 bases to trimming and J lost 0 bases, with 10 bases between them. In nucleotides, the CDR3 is TGTGCCAGCAGCCGGGGGAACTCGAACACCGGGGAGCTGTTTTTT. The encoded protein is CASSRGNSNTGELFF.

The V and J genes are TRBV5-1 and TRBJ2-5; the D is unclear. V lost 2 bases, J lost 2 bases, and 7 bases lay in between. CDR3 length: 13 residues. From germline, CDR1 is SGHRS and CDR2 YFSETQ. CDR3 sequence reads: CASSLATQETQYF. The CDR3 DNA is TGCGCCAGCAGCTTAGCTACACAAGAGACCCAGTACTTC.

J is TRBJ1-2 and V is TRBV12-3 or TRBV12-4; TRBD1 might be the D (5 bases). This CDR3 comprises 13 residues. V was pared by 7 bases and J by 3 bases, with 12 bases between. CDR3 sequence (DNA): TGTGCCAGCAAACCTCGGGGCCACTATGGCTACACCTTC. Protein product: CASKPRGHYGYTF.

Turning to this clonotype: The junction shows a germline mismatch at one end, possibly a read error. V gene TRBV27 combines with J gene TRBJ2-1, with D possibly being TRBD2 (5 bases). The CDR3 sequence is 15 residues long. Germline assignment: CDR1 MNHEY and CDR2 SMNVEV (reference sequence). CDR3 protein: CASSPGVSSYDEQFF. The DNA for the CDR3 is TGTGCCAGCAGTCCCGGGGTGAGCTCCTACGATGAGCAGTTCTTC.

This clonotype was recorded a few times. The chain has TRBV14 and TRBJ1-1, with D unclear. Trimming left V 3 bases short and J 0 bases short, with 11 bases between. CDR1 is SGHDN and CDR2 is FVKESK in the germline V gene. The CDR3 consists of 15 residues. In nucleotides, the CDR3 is TGTGCCAGCAGCCAGATCCTATCGATGAACACTGAAGCTTTCTTT. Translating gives CASSQILSMNTEAFF. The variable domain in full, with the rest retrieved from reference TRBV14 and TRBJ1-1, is EAGVTQFPSHSVIEKGQTVTLRCDPISGHDNLYWYRRVMGKEIKFLLHFVKESKQDESGMPNNRFLAERTGGTYSTLKVQPAELEDSGVYFCASSQILSMNTEAFFGQGTRLTVV.

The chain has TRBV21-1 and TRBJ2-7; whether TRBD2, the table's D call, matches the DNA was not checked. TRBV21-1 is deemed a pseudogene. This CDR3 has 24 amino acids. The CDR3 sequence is CASSRVSDRDRLGLAGGGDDEQYF. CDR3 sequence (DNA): TGTGCCAGCAGCAGAGTCTCGGACCGAGATCGCCTGGGACTAGCAGGAGGCGGGGACGACGAGCAGTACTTC.